These 7 T cell receptor beta chains came from one sample sequenced in a study of spatial heterogeneity in lung cancer. Stated time point: sample taken at primary tumor resection. Material for sequencing was whole RNA from tumor, nontumor lung or frozen PBMC, left unsorted. TCRdb re-derived calls from the 5' RACE reads in MiXCR, one entry per CDR3 protein. The table records approximately 52,000 distinct CDR3 sequences, about 5.8% of them present only once. Material: PBMCs, obtained at surgery. These TCRs come from a male donor with early-stage non-small cell lung cancer.

This clonotype was seen repeatedly, ten times or more. The rearrangement uses TRBV12-3 or TRBV12-4 and TRBJ2-1; TRBD2 matches at 12 bases. After removal of 6 bases from V and 9 bases from J, the junction contained 9 bases not matched to a gene. CDR3 size: 15 residues. The CDR3 nucleotides are TGTGCCAGCAGACTGACTAGCGGGAGTCCTAGTGAGCAGTTCTTC. Its protein product is CASRLTSGSPSEQFF.

This clonotype showed up many times. The chain joins TRBV5-1 to TRBJ2-1; D is undetermined. CDR1 and CDR2 from the germline V gene are SGHRS and YFSETQ. This CDR3 comprises 12 residues. V was clipped by 0 bases and J by 10 bases, with 8 bases between them. The CDR3 nucleotides read TGCGCCAGCAGCTTGGATCGCCTCGAGCAGTTCTTC. Amino acids: CASSLDRLEQFF.

This clonotype appeared many times. V is TRBV29-1 and J is TRBJ2-7; the D call may be TRBD1 or TRBD2 (5 bases each). The V end lost 7 bases, the J end lost 2 bases, and 21 bases lay between the germline ends. Germline-derived CDR1 and CDR2 are SQVTM and ANQGSEA. The CDR3 consists of 15 residues. CDR3 sequence: CSAVFGAGPPYEQYF. CDR3 DNA: TGCAGCGCCGTTTTCGGGGCAGGTCCCCCCTACGAGCAGTACTTC.

This clonotype occurred many times. J is TRBJ2-5 and V is TRBV4-1; perhaps TRBD2 as D (6 bases). This CDR3 contains 14 residues. The V gene's germline CDR1 is MGHRA and CDR2 YSYEKL. V was clipped by 7 bases and J by 4 bases, with 16 bases between them. CDR3 sequence (DNA): TGCGCCAGCAAATCATTCGTGGGGGGAGAGACCCAGTACTTC. Protein: CASKSFVGGETQYF.

Many counts were recorded for this clonotype. This chain joins TRBV29-1 and TRBJ2-1; D possibly matches TRBD1 or TRBD2 (5 bases each). This CDR3 region has 13 residues. Germline lookup yields CDR1 SQVTM and CDR2 ANQGSEA. V was pared by 3 bases and J by 4 bases, with 10 bases between. The CDR3: CSVEGDPYNEQFF. The CDR3 bases are TGCAGCGTTGAGGGGGACCCGTACAATGAGCAGTTCTTC.

This clonotype was counted many times. The chain carries TRBV7-9 and TRBJ2-5; perhaps D is TRBD1 or TRBD2 (5 bases each). This CDR3 spans 15 amino acids. V shed 3 bases and J shed 4 bases, with 15 bases lying between them. The germline V gene encodes CDR1 SEHNR and CDR2 FQNEAQ (reference sequence). For the CDR3, the DNA is TGTGCCAGCAGCTTGAGGGGCGCGATAACAGAGACCCAGTACTTC. Its translation is CASSLRGAITETQYF.

This clonotype was counted many times. V usage is TRBV5-1 and J usage is TRBJ2-6, with TRBD1 as a possible D gene (5 bases). With 0 bases removed from V and 1 base from J, the gap between germline ends came to 17 bases. CDR1 is SGHRS, CDR2 YFSETQ, per germline. The CDR3 loop spans 19 amino acids. CDR3 sequence reads: CASSLAPAGPGSGANVLTF. In DNA form, the CDR3 reads TGCGCCAGCAGCTTGGCCCCGGCAGGGCCAGGGTCTGGGGCCAACGTCCTGACTTTC.